One sample yielded the 10 T cell receptor beta chains listed below, sequenced in a study of blood T cell repertoires in COVID-19. Libraries were prepared by immunoSEQ multiplex PCR; TCRdb keeps only in-frame clonotypes and omits some of them. The data show 250,000 to 300,000 clones, around 86% seen once. The sample consisted of peripheral blood. These receptors originate from a man aged 18-30 years with active or convalescent COVID-19.

The chain recombines TRBV9 with TRBJ2-7; 12 bases align to TRBD2. Germline CDR1 is SGDLS and CDR2 is YYNGEE. CDR3 size: 16 residues. The V gene end was trimmed by 0 bases and the J gene end by 5 bases; junction bases not matched to a gene: 6. The CDR3 DNA follows: TGTGCCAGCAGCGTAGGGCGGACTAGCGGGAACCACGAGCAGTACTTC. Its protein is CASSVGRTSGNHEQYF. Full variable domain (missing parts from reference TRBV9 and TRBJ2-7): DSGVTQTPKHLITATGQRVTLRCSPRSGDLSVYWYQQSLDQGLQFLIQYYNGEERAKGNILERFSAQQFPDLHSELNLSSLELGDSALYFCASSVGRTSGNHEQYFGPGTRLTVT.

The chain has TRBV27 and TRBJ1-3; 8 bases are shared with TRBD1. CDR1 is MNHEY, CDR2 SMNVEV, per germline (reference sequence). Trimming cost V 5 bases and J 4 bases; bases outside gene matches: 10. The CDR3 is 16 amino acids. CDR3 DNA: TGTGCCAGCAGTCGACGGACAGGGTTACCAGGAAACACCATATATTTT. Translated, it gives CASSRRTGLPGNTIYF.

The J gene is TRBJ2-3, the V gene TRBV6-5, with TRBD2 matching 12 bases. Losses at the gene ends were 6 bases for V and 5 bases for J; bases not matched to a gene: 3. CDR1 and CDR2 (germline): MNHEY, SVGAGI. This CDR3 has 14 amino acids. The CDR3 sequence is CASRGLAGRDTQYF. For the CDR3, the DNA is TGTGCCAGCAGAGGACTAGCGGGGAGAGATACGCAGTATTTT.

This chain's CDR3 is CASSPAQGDGELFF. As DNA, the CDR3 is TGTGCCAGCTCACCAGCTCAGGGCGACGGGGAGCTGTTTTTT. This chain joins TRBV18 and TRBJ2-2, with D possibly TRBD1 on 5 matching bases. Germline V CDR1 and CDR2: KGHSH, LQKENI. Deletions cut 2 bases from V and 7 bases from J, with 11 bases between. CDR3 length: 14 residues.

This chain uses TRBV7-8 with TRBJ1-3, with D hard to call. The germline CDR1 and CDR2 sequences are SGHVS and FQNEAQ. The CDR3 length is 15 residues. V lost 5 bases, J lost 2 bases, and 13 bases lay in between. The DNA of the CDR3 is TGTGCCAGCAGCGCTTATCGAGTGGCTGGAAACACCATATATTTT. Amino acid sequence: CASSAYRVAGNTIYF.

In the case of this clone: This CDR3 is also generated by other DNA sequences in the sample. The rearrangement joins TRBV6-1 to TRBJ2-6; TRBD1 is a possible D gene (5 bases). V was cut by 3 bases and J by 0 bases, with 6 bases left in between. Germline assignment: CDR1 MNHNS and CDR2 SASEGT. The CDR3 runs to 15 residues. As DNA, the CDR3 is TGTGCCAGCAGTGAGGACAACTCTGGGGCCAACGTCCTGACTTTC. It specifies CASSEDNSGANVLTF.

The chain couples TRBV4-3 to TRBJ2-1; 9 bases agree with TRBD2. V lost 0 bases to trimming and J lost 1 base; unmatched junction nucleotides: 7. Germline V CDR1 and CDR2: LGHNA, YSLEER. The length of the CDR3 is 18 residues. The CDR3 coding sequence is TGCGCCAGCAGCCAAGATCAACTAGCGGGTTCTTCCTACAATGAGCAGTTCTTC. Amino acids: CASSQDQLAGSSYNEQFF.

This clone was seen a single time. The V call is TRBV4-1, the J call TRBJ1-1; maybe TRBD1 (5 bases). Germline values: CDR1 MGHRA, CDR2 YSYEKL. Trimming took 1 base from V and 10 from J, leaving 16 bases between them. The CDR3 consists of 14 residues. DNA for the CDR3: TGCGCCAGCAGCCAAGGAAGGGGCGACCGTTTAGCTTTCTTT. Residues: CASSQGRGDRLAFF.

The rearrangement joins TRBV30 to TRBJ1-2; D ambiguous. The ends were cut back, 1 base at V and 1 base at J, with 7 bases in the middle. Germline lookup yields CDR1 GTSNPN and CDR2 SVGIG (reference sequence). The CDR3 runs 13 residues. CDR3 residues: CAWSATFNYGYTF. In nucleotides, the CDR3 is TGTGCCTGGAGTGCGACTTTTAACTATGGCTACACCTTC.

The chain combines TRBV4-1 with TRBJ2-7, with 8 bases identical to TRBD2. The J segment lost 3 bases and the V segment lost 3 bases, leaving 4 bases of the junction unmatched. The CDR3 covers 14 residues. Germline V gene lookup returns CDR1 MGHRA and CDR2 YSYEKL. The CDR3 DNA reads as TGCGCCAGCAGCCAGTCGGGGACTAGCTACGAGCAGTACTTC. It specifies CASSQSGTSYEQYF.